Included here is one T cell receptor beta chain sequence, with context. The sample holds many counts of this clonotype. Its antigen is currently not known. The DNA is omitted, as the CDR3 cannot be located on it reliably, and the CDR3 follows TCRdb's listing. This sample was taken from a study of human T cells and chemical hapten exposure (dated by TCRdb to about 2021). Context from the whole study: For sensitization, 2% DPC in acetone was applied to a roughly 2 cm by roughly 2 cm area of upper inner arm skin. Roughly 30 alopecia patients provided blood for TCR sequencing at one to four time points (pre-sensitization, 2, 6 and 24 weeks). Patch tests used Finn chambers with 0.01% DPC on the upper back, scored after 6 days by International Contact Dermatitis Research Group standards. Throughout the approximately 25-week study period, patients were also given weekly therapeutic DPC doses on the scalp. Blood samples were taken from patients before sensitization (week 0) and then at 2, 6 and about 24 weeks after DPC sensitization. Peripheral blood TCR repertoire changes were tracked in vivo in alopecia patients during primary and secondary sensitization to the hapten diphenylcyclopropenone (DPC). Alopecia areata with under or over 50% scalp involvement, alopecia totalis and alopecia universalis were represented in the patient cohort, which was mostly female. Libraries were pooled for sequencing, and variation in per-sample TCR yields was attributed mainly to small differences in library volumes within the pool.

The CDR1 and CDR2 encoded by the germline V gene (reference sequence) are LNHDA and SQIVND. The CDR3 goes from the cysteine to the phenylalanine over 15 residues. Library creation used RACE. TCRdb shows the sequencer as NextSeq 500. During library preparation, unique molecular identifiers were attached to individual cDNA molecules so that TCRs could be counted in a quantitative, reproducible way. Both TCR alpha and TCR beta chains were sequenced from each blood RNA sample. As for the original processing: A median of about 89,000 TCRs per sample was observed, with a range of 23,224 to 690,600. V, J and CDR3 annotation of the TCR reads was performed with the Decombinator software suite. To make PS versus PT1 abundance plots, every sample was subsampled to the same number of TCRs (28,000). TCRs were defined as expanded if absent before sensitization and observed at least eight times at the 2-week time point. Using fastp at Q25 and MiXCR, TCRdb reprocessed the public reads and kept productive beta chains. When rows share a CDR3 protein, they turn into one entry using the most common DNA and genes. The V and J calls, along with clone size, are taken from TCRdb and not from the paper's own processing. The sample table contains about 69,000 distinct CDR3 sequences; only one count was recorded for approximately 10% of them. The ten largest clones take up around 7% of the sample.

The label giving this sample's time point can be read as: patch test 2, 6 weeks after DPC sensitization. Sample treatment or condition, as interpreted from the label and publication: therapeutic diphenylcyclopropenone sensitization with weekly scalp DPC. At each patch-test visit, blood was drawn before the patch test was applied. Patients were considered eligible if aged 18 to 70, diagnosed with alopecia and deemed suitable for DPC therapy, and patients were excluded if pregnant. Total RNA was extracted from unfractionated whole blood that had been collected in Tempus Blood RNA tubes. General findings and caveats noted by the study authors: A positive correlation was found between the number of PT1 expanded TCRs and patch test score, with significance reached at thresholds 8, 16 and 32 but not 4. Because all patients had alopecia, a presumed autoimmune disease, the immune response of the patients might differ from that of healthy individuals. Significantly more large CDR3 similarity clusters were formed by expanded TCRs than by pre-sensitization or healthy control sets, consistent with antigen-driven responses. No change with DPC sensitization was found in the number of TCRs above 1 in 1000 frequency, and no evidence of global repertoire structure alterations was found. After repeated subsampling, the strength of the expansion versus patch-test correlation and the threshold at which it became significant changed.

The TCR sequence derives from a woman in her fifties or sixties with alopecia areata. Some clones in this sample may be carry-over from other donors' samples. Rearrangement joined TRBV19 to TRBJ1-5. Sequenced material: whole blood, taken in connection with sensitization to the hapten diphenylcyclopropenone (DPC). The CDR3 protein is CASTSAAVINQPQHF.